These 16 T cell receptor beta chains came from one sample sequenced in a study of T cell responses to AZD1222 COVID-19 vaccine. Sequencing used immunoSEQ multiplex PCR; TCRdb keeps in-frame clones, though not all of them. The data hold about 99,000 clones, with 90% to 95% observed a single time. The sample consisted of peripheral blood, taken 28 days after the second AZD1222 dose. Receptor source: an adult who received the AZD1222 COVID-19 vaccine.

The genes are TRBV24-1 and TRBJ1-5; D is uncertain. Germline values: CDR1 KGHDR, CDR2 SFDVKD. Trimming shortened V by 2 bases and J by 4 bases, and 17 bases separated the two germline ends. The CDR3 consists of 17 residues. The DNA of the CDR3 is TGTGCCACCAGTGATTCGGGCGGTTCAATCTGGAATCAGCCCCAGCATTTT. Its protein product is CATSDSGGSIWNQPQHF.

The chain is built from TRBV7-9 and TRBJ2-2; 9 nucleotides align to TRBD2. Trimming cost V 8 bases and J 5 bases; bases outside gene matches: 3. Germline CDR1 is SEHNR and CDR2 is FQNEAQ (reference sequence). This CDR3 region has 13 residues. For the CDR3, the DNA is TGTGCCAGCGGCGGGAGGGGGACCGGGGAGCTGTTTTTT. The encoded protein is CASGGRGTGELFF.

This clone has only a few counts. This chain uses TRBV19 with TRBJ1-1; D remains unclear. Germline-derived CDR1 and CDR2 are LNHDA and SQIVND (reference sequence). Trimming pared 5 bases from V and 2 bases from J, leaving 12 bases between. CDR3 length equals 14 residues. The CDR3 sequence: CASSAGFINTEAFF. CDR3 DNA sequence: TGTGCCAGTAGTGCAGGTTTCATTAACACTGAAGCTTTCTTT.

V is TRBV11-2 and J is TRBJ2-7; 9 bases are a match to TRBD1. The CDR3 has 16 residues. V trimming: 1 base; J trimming: 4 bases; junction bases outside the gene matches: 8. CDR1 is SGHAT, CDR2 FQNNGV, per germline. The CDR3: CASSLALGTGPYEQYF. The DNA of the CDR3 is TGTGCCAGCAGCTTAGCTCTTGGGACAGGGCCATACGAGCAGTACTTC.

The rearrangement uses TRBV7-9 and TRBJ2-5; the D gene is possibly TRBD1 (6 bases). Between the trimmed V and J ends, which lost 4 bases and 4 bases, there was a span of 10 bases. CDR1 SEHNR and CDR2 FQNEAQ come from the germline V gene (reference sequence). This CDR3 is 13 amino acids long. CDR3 DNA: TGTGCCAGCAGCTCGCAGGGGCCAGAGACCCAGTACTTC. It encodes CASSSQGPETQYF. Full variable domain (remainder filled in from reference TRBV7-9 and TRBJ2-5): DTGVSQNPRHKITKRGQNVTFRCDPISEHNRLYWYRQTLGQGPEFLTYFQNEAQLEKSRLLSDRFSAERPKGSFSTLEIQRTEQGDSAMYLCASSSQGPETQYFGPGTRLLVL.

The gene calls are TRBV11-3 and TRBJ1-3; possibly TRBD1 for D (5 bases). The CDR3 totals 15 residues. V lost 4 bases, J lost 5 bases, and 15 bases lay in between. Germline-derived CDR1 and CDR2 are SGHNT and YENEEA. In nucleotides, the CDR3 is TGTGCCAGCAGCTCCGGGGGGGAATGCAGAAACACCATATATTTT. It codes for CASSSGGECRNTIYF.

The J gene is TRBJ1-1, the V gene TRBV10-3; D unclear. This CDR3 region has 16 residues. Looked up from germline, CDR1 is ENHRY and CDR2 is SYGVKD. The V end lost 0 bases, the J end lost 11 bases, and 22 bases lay between the germline ends. DNA for the CDR3: TGTGCCATCAGTGAGTCGGGGTGGACCCTCCCGAACCCCGCTTTCTTT. It encodes CAISESGWTLPNPAFF.

The chain uses TRBV15 and TRBJ1-5, with D maybe TRBD1 (6 bases). This CDR3 has 14 residues. The V gene lost 3 bases and the J gene lost 6 bases, with 12 bases spanning the gap. Looked up from germline, CDR1 is LNHNV and CDR2 is YYDKDF (reference sequence). The CDR3 bases are TGTGCCACCAGCAGTATTTTCAGGGGTCAGCCCCAGCATTTT. Translation gives CATSSIFRGQPQHF.

The chain has TRBV6-6 and TRBJ2-7; D gene unclear. CDR1 MNHNY and CDR2 SVGAGI come from the germline V gene (reference sequence). The V gene lost 6 bases and the J gene lost 4 bases, with 16 bases spanning the gap. This CDR3 region has 14 residues. Here the CDR3 reads CASSPPGGRYEQYF. The CDR3 DNA reads as TGTGCCAGCAGCCCCCCAGGCGGTCGATACGAGCAGTACTTC.

This rearrangement joins TRBV5-1 to TRBJ1-1; D unclear. CDR1 and CDR2 (germline): SGHRS, YFSETQ. V was trimmed by 2 bases and J by 4 bases, leaving 18 bases between them. The CDR3 sequence is 16 residues long. The CDR3 DNA follows: TGCGCCAGCAGCTTAAGTGGCCTCGGCGGGAGCACTGAAGCTTTCTTT. It specifies CASSLSGLGGSTEAFF.

The rearrangement links TRBV10-1 to TRBJ2-2; the D is unclear. V lost 6 bases to trimming and J lost 2 bases, with 10 bases between them. Germline CDR1 WNHNN, CDR2 SYGVQD (reference sequence). This CDR3 has 14 residues. Here the CDR3 reads CASSRGFNTGELFF. The DNA for the CDR3 is TGCGCCAGCAGCAGAGGTTTTAACACCGGGGAGCTGTTTTTT.

The chain joins TRBV28 to TRBJ2-3; tentatively, D is TRBD2 (6 bases). CDR1 is MDHEN, CDR2 SYDVKM, per germline. The CDR3 sequence is 16 residues long. Trimming took 3 bases from V and 1 from J, leaving 14 bases between them. The CDR3 nucleotides are TGTGCCAGCAGTTTTGGGGGAGGCCCTCGCACAGATACGCAGTATTTT. Translated: CASSFGGGPRTDTQYF.

The V call is TRBV19, the J call TRBJ1-2; D is uncertain. CDR3 length equals 11 residues. V was clipped by 9 bases and J by 6 bases, with 11 bases between them. Germline CDR1 LNHDA, CDR2 SQIVND (reference sequence). CDR3 nucleotides: TGTGCCAGCGGGCTGGTACATGGCTACACCTTC. The encoded protein is CASGLVHGYTF.

This chain connects TRBV6-1 to TRBJ1-1; 11 nucleotides agree with TRBD1. J lost 0 bases, V lost 2 bases, and 8 bases had no gene match. The CDR3 has 18 amino acids. The germline V gene has CDR1 MNHNS and CDR2 SASEGT. CDR3 DNA sequence: TGTGCCAGCAGTGAATTTATGGACAGGGGGCGCCTGAACACTGAAGCTTTCTTT. Translated, it gives CASSEFMDRGRLNTEAFF.

The chain recombines TRBV7-3 with TRBJ2-7; 10 nucleotides match TRBD1. Trimming cost V 2 bases and J 4 bases; bases outside gene matches: 8. Per germline, CDR1 SGHTA and CDR2 FQGTGA. The CDR3 has 16 amino acids. The CDR3 region has the DNA TGTGCCAGCAGCTTAGGGCCGCCGGGACAGGGGTACGAGCAGTACTTC. Translation gives CASSLGPPGQGYEQYF.

V is TRBV7-8 and J is TRBJ1-4; D ambiguous. The CDR3 spans 16 residues. Trimming took off 5 bases at V and 0 bases at J, with 13 bases between the two ends. Germline-derived CDR1 and CDR2 are SGHVS and FQNEAQ. CDR3 sequence (DNA): TGTGCCAGCAGCCTACGTAGGGTGGCAACTAATGAAAAACTGTTTTTT. This encodes CASSLRRVATNEKLFF.